The clone carrying this T cell receptor beta chain was observed a few times. This entry is derived from a study of blood T cell repertoires in COVID-19. Across the study: Samples came from the United States, Italy and Spain, spanning acute and convalescent COVID-19.

In germline, CDR1 is SGHTA, CDR2 FQGNSA. CDR3 size: 15 residues. The V segment lost 4 bases and the J segment 4 bases; nucleotides outside the gene matches: 3. Libraries were prepared by immunoSEQ multiplex PCR; TCRdb keeps only in-frame clonotypes and omits some of them. The table has 350,000 or so clones, 92% seen once. The chain joins TRBV7-2 to TRBJ2-7; 14 bases agree with TRBD2. This TCR was recovered from a woman aged 25 to 39 who had recovered from COVID-19. The source material was PBMCs or T cells enriched from blood (not recorded which). As DNA, the CDR3 is TGTGCCAGCAGCTCCGGACTAGCGGGGGGTTACGAGCAGTACTTC. This encodes CASSSGLAGGYEQYF.